This T cell receptor (beta chain) emerged from a study of cytomegalovirus exposure and HLA in healthy donors. Study-level findings and limits: As confirmed in vitro, a few CMV-associated chains were specific for CMV antigens.

Researchers ran the PCR with 60 Vbeta and 13 Jbeta primers. Assay: immunoSEQ multiplex PCR; the TCRdb copy retains only in-frame clones and omits some. The data hold some 110,000 clones, with just over 75% observed a single time. In regard to this clone: Its antigen is not identified.

The clonotype comes from a man aged 40-50 years in good health and CMV-seropositive. The sequenced sample consisted of PBMCs.

This CDR3 reads CASSQFLTPLQTQYF. Here the CDR3 DNA reads TGCGCCAGCAGTCAATTTTTGACTCCACTGCAAACGCAGTATTTT. The rearrangement uses TRBV23-1 and TRBJ2-3, with D hard to call. TRBV23-1 is treated as an ORF (open reading frame) with a function not yet certain. The CDR3 consists of 15 residues. V lost 1 base to trimming and J lost 9 bases, with 17 bases between them.